The sequence of this T cell receptor (beta chain) was determined in a study of blood T cell repertoires in COVID-19. Study-level information: COVID-19 samples from acute and convalescent phases originated in the United States, Italy and Spain. PBMCs, B-cell-depleted T cells, or T cells were the source of the cDNA or gDNA that made up the material.

The Seattle patients joined while their infection was active and were tracked longitudinally afterward. In the authors' methods: Using reference gene primer amplification, nucleated cell counts were estimated. This table comes from immunoSEQ multiplex PCR, and its TCRdb copy is limited to in-frame clones, with some not included. V, J and clone size reflect that table, while D and trimming were determined from the DNA. The table shows about 140,000 clones, with around 83% occurring only once. The CDR3 runs 15 residues. Germline CDR1 LNHNV, CDR2 YYDKDF (reference sequence). V was trimmed by 0 bases and J by 4 bases, leaving 10 bases between them.

The chain uses TRBV15 and TRBJ2-1; possibly TRBD1 for D (6 bases). Sample: peripheral blood. This receptor was obtained from a man in his thirties or forties with COVID-19, enrolled during active disease. DNA for the CDR3: TGTGCCACCAGCAGAGAAAGGGGGAAGTACAATGAGCAGTTCTTC. It codes for CATSRERGKYNEQFF.